This T cell receptor beta chain was captured in a study of blood T cells in healthy people across ages. The CDR3 consists of 14 residues. Trimming took 6 bases from V and 0 from J, leaving 10 bases between them. Germline V gene lookup returns CDR1 SNHLY and CDR2 FYNNEI. Combining a sample-barcoded 5' primer with a J-beta primer mix, a second PCR ran for roughly 7 to 12 cycles. All cDNA molecules were each tagged by a template-switch adaptor with 12 random nucleotides. MiXCR was run by TCRdb on the 5' RACE reads, yielding one entry per CDR3 protein. Among 720,000 or so distinct CDR3 sequences listed, roughly 41% were seen once. This clonotype was counted a few times.

This TCR derives from a man older than 75 in good health. The sequenced sample consisted of blood. The gene calls are TRBV2 and TRBJ2-3, with D tentatively TRBD2 (6 bases). CDR3 coding DNA: TGTGCCAGCAGGACTGGGACTAGCACAGATACGCAGTATTTT. Its protein is CASRTGTSTDTQYF.